The clone carrying this TCR beta chain was counted once. Its antigen is as yet unknown. This specimen comes from a study of shared clonotypes between healthy human individuals. Deep was the level at which the assay was run. Sequenced by immunoSEQ multiplex PCR; TCRdb stores in-frame clones only, minus some. The sample consists of about 520,000 clones, around 95% of them appearing once. Study conclusions and caveats: Specimens sampled were limited to blood, with tissue repertoires likely differing. Relative to their counterparts shared across all four donors, non-shared clonotypes exhibited diminished generation probabilities.

The study enrolled healthy HIV-negative adults without recent acute infections or vaccinations as donors. The CDR3 is 13 amino acids. V shed 3 bases and J shed 7 bases, with 13 bases lying between them. CDR1 and CDR2 (germline): MNHEY, SMNVEV (reference sequence). Sequencing was done on a sample of naive CD4+ T cells sorted from blood. Subset here: CD45RA+ positively selected. The chain couples TRBV27 to TRBJ2-7; the D call may be TRBD1 or TRBD2 (6 bases each). The source of this sequence is a woman between 25 and 40 years old in good health. The CDR3 is CASSLTGGREQYF. Here the CDR3 DNA reads TGTGCCAGCAGTTTGACAGGAGGGAGGGAGCAGTACTTC.